This TCR beta chain was sequenced in a study of control samples from healthy donors and cancer patients. Profiled with immunoSEQ multiplex PCR; TCRdb holds only in-frame clones, not every one. The table includes about 97,000 clones, 92% detected once. CDR1 MDHEN and CDR2 SYDVKM come from the germline V gene. This CDR3 comprises 11 residues. Trimming removed 10 bases at V and 3 bases at J, with 10 bases between. Sequenced sample: blood. The clonotype comes from a woman under 30 in good health. The rearrangement joins TRBV28 to TRBJ2-7; D is ambiguous. CDR3 loop: CAIQKGYEQYF. As DNA, the CDR3 is TGTGCCATCCAAAAGGGCTACGAGCAGTACTTC.